The clone carrying this TCR beta chain has only one observation. The antigen is unknown. This specimen comes from a study of T-cell memory formation after mild COVID-19. The CDR3 contains 15 residues. The V end was cut by 0 bases, the J end by 4 bases, with 12 bases between. CDR1 and CDR2 (germline): DFQATT, SNEGSKA (reference sequence). A single record per CDR3 protein comes from TCRdb applying MiXCR to the 5' RACE reads. The sample holds about 340,000 distinct CDR3 sequences; roughly 20% are singletons and the top ten take around a fifth. Study-wide points: Cross-reactive memory seemingly joined, as some responding clones were found in pre-infection memory.

J is TRBJ1-4 and V is TRBV20-1; TRBD1 might be the D (5 bases). This receptor was obtained from a man between 18 and 35 years old who had mild COVID-19 (a few samples of this study predate the infection). Cell type and time point are not known. The specimen sequenced was PBMCs or a T cell subset sorted from them (not recorded which). The CDR3: CSARDRAGLNEKLFF. The CDR3, as DNA: TGCAGTGCTAGAGATCGGGCAGGGCTTAATGAAAAACTGTTTTTT.